The 5 T cell receptor beta chains below were found in one sample sequenced in a study of blood T cell repertoires in COVID-19 (dated by TCRdb to about 2020). Library prep was done by the immunoSEQ multiplex PCR assay. TCRdb re-hosts the immuneACCESS table, in-frame sequences only. Its copies lack some clones; in the studies checked, an unresolved V gene accounts for under half of them, and the cause for the rest is not known. The sample has approximately 190,000 clones on record, approximately 80% of them singletons. The ten largest clones represent less than 7% of the sample. Sequenced material: peripheral blood. The receptors here all came from a man in his 60s with acute or convalescent COVID-19.

V usage is TRBV6-6 and J usage is TRBJ1-2, with D uncertain. The V gene lost 0 bases and the J gene lost 7 bases, with 9 bases spanning the gap. The germline CDR1 and CDR2 sequences are MNHNY and SVGAGI (reference sequence). The CDR3 extends over 13 amino acids. The CDR3 DNA reads as TGTGCCAGCAGTTACTCCGCCGTCGGTGGCTACACCTTC. Translating it yields CASSYSAVGGYTF.

CDR3 region: CASSVGRGNEQFF. The DNA of the CDR3 is TGTGCCAGCAGCGTAGGACGGGGCAATGAGCAGTTCTTC. The rearrangement joins TRBV9 to TRBJ2-1; D perhaps matches TRBD2 (5 bases). This CDR3 spans 13 amino acids. Deletions cut 0 bases from V and 6 bases from J, with 7 bases between. CDR1 is SGDLS and CDR2 is YYNGEE in the germline V gene. The full variable domain, its missing parts supplied by reference TRBV9 and TRBJ2-1, is DSGVTQTPKHLITATGQRVTLRCSPRSGDLSVYWYQQSLDQGLQFLIQYYNGEERAKGNILERFSAQQFPDLHSELNLSSLELGDSALYFCASSVGRGNEQFFGPGTRLTVL.

V and J are TRBV9 and TRBJ1-1, with a possible D match to TRBD1 (6 bases). The length of the CDR3 is 15 residues. Germline V gene lookup returns CDR1 SGDLS and CDR2 YYNGEE. V lost 2 bases to trimming and J lost 2 bases, with 13 bases between them. CDR3 bases: TGTGCCAGCAGCGTGGACAGCCTCCTCAACACTGAAGCTTTCTTT. It encodes CASSVDSLLNTEAFF.

The table lists this clone with a count of one. The V and J genes are TRBV9 and TRBJ2-7, with TRBD2 matching 10 bases. V dropped 0 bases and J dropped 3; count of bases not matched to a gene: 6. Germline values: CDR1 SGDLS, CDR2 YYNGEE. This CDR3 has 16 amino acids. The CDR3 coding sequence is TGTGCCAGCAGCGTAGACCAAGCTAGCGGGAGCTACGAGCAGTACTTC. Its protein product is CASSVDQASGSYEQYF.

The rearrangement links TRBV6-5 to TRBJ2-7; possibly TRBD2 for D (7 bases). V lost 2 bases to trimming and J lost 7 bases, with 21 bases between them. The CDR3 is made up of 16 amino acids. The germline gives CDR1 MNHEY, CDR2 SVGAGI. The DNA for the CDR3 is TGTGCCAGCAGTTACGGGGAGGGGACACCCTGGAGGGAGCAGTACTTC. Residues: CASSYGEGTPWREQYF.